This T cell receptor beta chain is drawn from a study of blood T cells in healthy people across ages. Next came a second PCR, run for about 6 to 12 cycles, which used a sample-barcoded 5' primer along with a J-beta primer mix. The yield of each sample was at least 3 million CDR3-containing paired-end reads. TCRdb called the 5' RACE reads again in MiXCR, with one record for every CDR3 protein. In the table there are 600,000 to 850,000 distinct CDR3 sequences, 25% of which are singletons. This CDR3 region has 14 residues. The V gene lost 4 bases and the J gene lost 3 bases, with 12 bases spanning the gap. CDR1 SGHKS and CDR2 YYEKEE come from the germline V gene (reference sequence). The data were also submitted as part of a second study, on T cells of mothers and their children. That source notes: About 2.8 million TCR beta reads per child versus over 9 million per mother.

This sequence originates from a boy younger than 18 in good health. This chain joins TRBV5-5 and TRBJ2-3; possibly TRBD1 for D (5 bases). The material sequenced was blood. This chain's CDR3 is CASSPGHVTDTQYF. The DNA for the CDR3 is TGTGCCAGCAGCCCCGGACACGTTACAGATACGCAGTATTTT.